This T cell receptor (beta chain) was recorded in a study of blood T cell repertoires in COVID-19. Study-wide context: The study drew acute and convalescent COVID-19 samples from the United States, Italy and Spain. The analysed material was cDNA or gDNA that came from T cells, B-cell-depleted T cells, or PBMCs.

Germline-derived CDR1 and CDR2 are LGHNT and FRNRAP. This CDR3 is 17 amino acids long. Trimming shortened V by 2 bases and J by 2 bases, and 17 bases separated the two germline ends. In the authors' workflow: Reference gene primer amplification yielded estimated nucleated cell counts. Only in-frame clones appear in the TCRdb table, and some are missing; sequencing was by immunoSEQ multiplex PCR. D and trimming come from the DNA, and the V and J calls and clone size come from that table. The profile covers 150,000 to 170,000 clones, with around 83% appearing a single time and more than 6.5% taken by the ten largest. While infection was still active, Seattle patients were enrolled and then followed longitudinally.

The chain joins TRBV12-5 to TRBJ2-3; D might be TRBD1 (6 bases). This sequence originates from a woman aged 60-70 years with COVID-19, enrolled during active disease. Sequencing was carried out using peripheral blood. The CDR3 DNA sequence: TGTGCTAGTGGTTTGAACAGGGCCGGCCCTTACACAGATACGCAGTATTTT. Its protein is CASGLNRAGPYTDTQYF. Variable domain in full (rest from reference TRBV12-5 and TRBJ2-3): DARVTQTPRHKVTEMGQEVTMRCQPILGHNTVFWYRQTMMQGLELLAYFRNRAPLDDSGMPKDRFSAEMPDATLATLKIQPSEPRDSAVYFCASGLNRAGPYTDTQYFGPGTRLTVL.